This T cell receptor (beta chain) was observed in a study of T cells after yellow fever vaccination. Trimming removed 2 bases at V and 6 bases at J, with 10 bases between. CDR1 is SGHTA, CDR2 FQGTGA, per germline. The CDR3 spans 13 residues. Study-wide points: Post-booster repertoires again held most primary-vaccination clones (approximately 96% CD4, just under 90% CD8).

Remarks on this clonotype: What it binds is not known.

MiXCR was run by TCRdb on the 5' RACE reads, yielding one entry per CDR3 protein. This sample has some 300,000 distinct CDR3 sequences, with roughly 8.7% found just once. The TCR sequence derives from a man between 18 and 35 years old who received the YFV17D yellow fever vaccine. Source: CD4+ T cells sorted from PBMCs, taken 5 days after the yellow fever booster vaccination. The chain is built from TRBV7-3 and TRBJ1-1, with D possibly being TRBD1 (6 bases). CDR3 in amino acids: CASSLDRTAEAFF. CDR3 bases: TGTGCCAGCAGCTTAGACAGGACTGCTGAAGCTTTCTTT.